This T cell receptor (beta chain) originates from a study of OX40 agonist ivuxolimab in advanced cancers. Measured with immunoSEQ multiplex PCR; TCRdb has only the in-frame clones, and not every one. Among approximately 77,000 clones, 90% were seen once, and the ten largest hold 1.5% to 2%. This specimen was CD4+ or CD8+ T cells sorted from blood, taken in a trial of the OX40 agonist ivuxolimab. The TCR was taken from an adult with an advanced solid tumor such as melanoma, head and neck, liver or kidney cancer.

This chain's CDR3 is CASSLPYSGGRNTIYF. In DNA, the CDR3 is TGTGCCAGCAGTTTGCCCTACAGTGGGGGACGAAACACCATATATTTT. The chain joins TRBV28 to TRBJ1-3; maybe TRBD1 (5 bases). Trimming left V 3 bases short and J 5 bases short, with 17 bases between. The CDR3 covers 16 residues. Germline loops: CDR1 MDHEN, CDR2 SYDVKM. The full variable domain, its missing parts supplied by reference TRBV28 and TRBJ1-3, is DVKVTQSSRYLVKRTGEKVFLECVQDMDHENMFWYRQDPGLGLRLIYFSYDVKMKEKGDIPEGYSVSREKKERFSLILESASTNQTSMYLCASSLPYSGGRNTIYFGEGSWLTVV.